The clone carrying this TCR beta chain was counted ten times or more. What it binds is unknown. With 4 bases removed from V and 0 bases from J, the gap between germline ends came to 15 bases. The CDR3 loop spans 16 amino acids. The data stem from a study of T cells after yellow fever vaccination. About the research overall: Preparation used SMART-Seq v4 Ultra Low Input for the low-cell-number fractions. Findings and limits, study-wide: Peaking faster, on day 5 versus 15, the secondary response was nonetheless weaker. A small share of clonotypes appeared in both CD4 and CD8 compartments.

Template switching by 5'RACE produced TCR cDNA, adding a universal primer site and UMIs. TCRdb re-called the 5' RACE reads with MiXCR, one entry per CDR3 protein. The data contain roughly 330,000 distinct CDR3 sequences, 6.8% of them seen just once; the ten biggest clones take up over 15%. The source is a young man who received the YFV17D yellow fever vaccine. Here the sequenced sample was PBMCs, taken 35 to 50 days after the first yellow fever vaccination. The chain recombines TRBV12-3 or TRBV12-4 with TRBJ1-1; D is possibly TRBD1 (5 bases). CDR3 amino acids: CASSWDGQDMNTEAFF. The CDR3 DNA follows: TGTGCCAGCAGTTGGGACGGCCAAGACATGAACACTGAAGCTTTCTTT.